Following are 25 T cell receptor beta chains from one sample sequenced in a study of PD-1 blockade in classical Hodgkin lymphoma. After autologous stem cell transplantation all patients relapsed, and prior brentuximab vedotin exposure differed between cohorts. The method was immunoSEQ multiplex PCR; TCRdb's version includes in-frame clones alone and lacks a portion of them. The sample includes fewer than 15,000 clones, more than 70% of them seen just once. Sequencing used peripheral blood mononuclear cells (PBMCs), obtained at baseline. These TCRs come from a human donor with classical Hodgkin lymphoma.

This rearrangement joins TRBV18 to TRBJ2-3; 10 bases are shared with TRBD2. Trimming at V came to 4 bases and at J to 6 bases, leaving 10 bases not matched to a gene. Looked up from germline, CDR1 is KGHSH and CDR2 is LQKENI. The CDR3 is made up of 16 amino acids. CDR3 DNA sequence: TGTGCCAGCTCACTGGGACTAGCGAGAGTAGGGGATACGCAGTATTTT. This sequence encodes CASSLGLARVGDTQYF. The variable domain in full, with the rest retrieved from reference TRBV18 and TRBJ2-3, is NAGVMQNPRHLVRRRGQEARLRCSPMKGHSHVYWYRQLPEEGLKFMVYLQKENIIDESGMPKERFSAEFPKEGPSILRIQQVVRGDSAAYFCASSLGLARVGDTQYFGPGTRLTVL.

The chain has TRBV19 and TRBJ2-3; D uncertain. Trimming removed 1 base from V and 2 bases from J, with 10 bases in between. The germline V gene encodes CDR1 LNHDA and CDR2 SQIVND (reference sequence). The CDR3 extends over 15 amino acids. The CDR3 DNA sequence: TGTGCCAGTAGTATAGCGGCAGGCCCCACAGATACGCAGTATTTT. It yields the protein CASSIAAGPTDTQYF.

The rearrangement links TRBV4-1 to TRBJ1-1; D gene unclear. This CDR3 contains 14 residues. Germline V CDR1 and CDR2: MGHRA, YSYEKL. Trimming left V 4 bases short and J 1 base short, with 10 bases between. The CDR3 reads CASSPEVWNTEAFF. The CDR3 DNA sequence: TGCGCCAGCAGCCCTGAAGTCTGGAACACTGAAGCTTTCTTT.

This clone has only a few counts. J is TRBJ1-5 and V is TRBV14; D call uncertain. The V end lost 0 bases, the J end lost 6 bases, and 6 bases lay between the germline ends. The germline V gene encodes CDR1 SGHDN and CDR2 FVKESK. The CDR3 is made up of 13 amino acids. Here the CDR3 reads CASSQDLGQPQHF. CDR3 nucleotides: TGTGCCAGCAGCCAAGATCTGGGTCAGCCCCAGCATTTT.

The chain links TRBV5-1 to TRBJ1-1, with TRBD1 as a possible D gene (5 bases). This CDR3 is 14 amino acids long. V lost 4 bases and J 2 bases, leaving 12 bases between the germline ends. Germline lookup yields CDR1 SGHRS and CDR2 YFSETQ. The CDR3 nucleotides are TGCGCCAGCAGCCTTGACAGATCTAACACTGAAGCTTTCTTT. Its protein product is CASSLDRSNTEAFF.

This clone was detected a few times. The V call is TRBV19, the J call TRBJ1-1; 8 positions agree with TRBD1. Germline assignment: CDR1 LNHDA and CDR2 SQIVND (reference sequence). This CDR3 region has 16 residues. The ends lost 2 bases at V and 4 bases at J; junction bases unmatched: 9. CDR3 residues: CASSIRQGWSGTEAFF. In nucleotides, the CDR3 is TGTGCCAGTAGTATAAGACAGGGGTGGTCAGGCACTGAAGCTTTCTTT.

The rearrangement uses TRBV4-2 and TRBJ2-1; 11 positions agree with TRBD2. V lost 2 bases to trimming and J lost 3 bases; unmatched junction nucleotides: 18. CDR3 length: 21 residues. The V gene's germline CDR1 is LGHNA and CDR2 YNFKEQ. The DNA of the CDR3 is TGTGCCAGCAGCCAAAGTCGATGGGCCGGGACTAGCGGAATCCGCTACAATGAGCAGTTCTTC. This translates into CASSQSRWAGTSGIRYNEQFF.

This chain joins TRBV7-7 and TRBJ2-7; possible D gene TRBD2, 5 bases. Germline loops: CDR1 SSHAT, CDR2 FNYEAQ (reference sequence). The CDR3 length is 16 residues. Trimming removed 0 bases at V and 3 bases at J, with 15 bases between. The CDR3 DNA reads TGTGCCAGCAGCTTAGCCGGAGGTAGCAGAGACTACGAGCAGTACTTC. This sequence encodes CASSLAGGSRDYEQYF.

The chain combines TRBV4-3 with TRBJ1-2; D is undetermined. Trimming stripped 0 bases from V and 4 bases from J, with 12 bases between. Germline V gives CDR1 LGHNA, CDR2 YSLEER. CDR3 size: 15 residues. The CDR3 here is CASSQESRPLYGYTF. CDR3 DNA: TGCGCCAGCAGCCAAGAATCCCGTCCGCTCTATGGCTACACCTTC.

J is TRBJ2-7 and V is TRBV15; tentatively, D is TRBD1 or TRBD2 (5 bases each). The CDR3 extends over 18 amino acids. CDR1 and CDR2 from the germline V gene are LNHNV and YYDKDF (reference sequence). The V gene lost 3 bases and the J gene lost 9 bases, with 30 bases spanning the gap. This chain's CDR3 is CATSRQDPGPQDGKLQYF. In nucleotides, the CDR3 is TGTGCCACCAGCAGGCAGGACCCGGGACCCCAGGACGGAAAGTTGCAGTACTTC.

This chain links TRBV6-5 with TRBJ2-2; D gene unclear. The CDR3 runs to 15 residues. CDR1 MNHEY and CDR2 SVGAGI come from the germline V gene. The germline V and J ends were trimmed by 6 bases and 0 bases, with 11 bases remaining between them. Here the CDR3 reads CASRAGATNTGELFF. CDR3 sequence (DNA): TGTGCCAGCAGGGCAGGTGCTACGAACACCGGGGAGCTGTTTTTT.

The rearrangement links TRBV11-3 to TRBJ2-3; a possible D gene is TRBD2 (6 bases). This CDR3 region has 15 residues. Trimming left V 7 bases short and J 2 bases short, with 16 bases between. CDR1 and CDR2 (germline): SGHNT, YENEEA. CDR3 bases: TGTGCCAGCATCAAAGGTTCGGGACTCACAGATACGCAGTATTTT. This gives the protein CASIKGSGLTDTQYF.

The chain joins TRBV28 to TRBJ2-7, with D possibly matching TRBD2 (6 bases). The CDR3 is 13 residues long. The V and J ends lost 10 bases and 5 bases respectively, with 18 bases between them. The germline gives CDR1 MDHEN, CDR2 SYDVKM. The CDR3 spells CAIGGQSGNEQYF. DNA of the CDR3: TGTGCCATCGGAGGGCAGTCGGGCAACGAGCAGTACTTC.

This clone came up a few times. The chain couples TRBV7-9 to TRBJ2-5; no firm D call. Germline V gene lookup returns CDR1 SEHNR and CDR2 FQNEAQ (reference sequence). The V end was cut by 3 bases, the J end by 2 bases, with 10 bases between. The CDR3 runs 14 residues. The CDR3 coding sequence is TGTGCCAGCAGCTTTGCCGTGGGGCAAGAGACCCAGTACTTC. This encodes CASSFAVGQETQYF.

The V and J genes are TRBV28 and TRBJ1-5; D gene unclear. CDR3 length: 11 amino acids. Germline values: CDR1 MDHEN, CDR2 SYDVKM. Trimming stripped 2 bases from V and 6 bases from J, with 2 bases between. The CDR3 sequence is CASSLSQPQHF. In DNA form, the CDR3 reads TGTGCCAGCAGTTTAAGTCAGCCCCAGCATTTT. Complete variable domain (other parts from reference TRBV28 and TRBJ1-5): DVKVTQSSRYLVKRTGEKVFLECVQDMDHENMFWYRQDPGLGLRLIYFSYDVKMKEKGDIPEGYSVSREKKERFSLILESASTNQTSMYLCASSLSQPQHFGDGTRLSIL.

The J gene is TRBJ1-5, the V gene TRBV4-1; 7 bases are a match to TRBD1. CDR3 size: 16 residues. Looked up from germline, CDR1 is MGHRA and CDR2 is YSYEKL. J lost 0 bases, V lost 2 bases, and 4 bases had no gene match. DNA for the CDR3: TGCGCCAGCAGCCAACTAACAGGGGCTAGCAATCAGCCCCAGCATTTT. This codes for CASSQLTGASNQPQHF.

This chain links TRBV4-2 with TRBJ1-2, with 11 nucleotides matching TRBD1. The CDR3 has 16 amino acids. Germline loops: CDR1 LGHNA, CDR2 YNFKEQ. With V trimmed by 3 bases and J by 4 bases, 7 bases remained unmatched. The CDR3 DNA reads as TGTGCCAGCAGCCACAACTTCGGGACAGGGGGCTATGGCTACACCTTC. Translating it yields CASSHNFGTGGYGYTF.

The V call is TRBV2, the J call TRBJ2-1; tentative D call: TRBD2 (6 bases). The CDR3 covers 13 residues. Trimming removed 6 bases from V and 10 bases from J, with 16 bases in between. Germline V CDR1 and CDR2: SNHLY, FYNNEI. The CDR3 loop reads CASRISGGREQFF. DNA for the CDR3: TGTGCCAGCAGGATTTCCGGGGGTAGGGAGCAGTTCTTC.

The V gene is TRBV14, the J gene TRBJ1-1; no clear D gene. The germline V gene has CDR1 SGHDN and CDR2 FVKESK. This CDR3 is 13 amino acids long. V was trimmed by 2 bases and J by 5 bases, leaving 9 bases between them. CDR3 DNA: TGTGCCAGCAGCCAATGGAAAGGGACTGAAGCTTTCTTT. Translating gives CASSQWKGTEAFF.

The J gene is TRBJ1-2, the V gene TRBV9, with TRBD1 matching over 7 bases. CDR1 and CDR2 from the germline V gene are SGDLS and YYNGEE. The V and J ends lost 0 bases and 6 bases, in that order; junction bases with no gene match: 5. CDR3 size: 14 residues. The DNA of the CDR3 is TGTGCCAGCAGCGTAGGACAGGGAGGGCATGGCTACACCTTC. Translation gives CASSVGQGGHGYTF. Together with reference TRBV9 and TRBJ1-2, the CDR3 gives the full variable domain: DSGVTQTPKHLITATGQRVTLRCSPRSGDLSVYWYQQSLDQGLQFLIQYYNGEERAKGNILERFSAQQFPDLHSELNLSSLELGDSALYFCASSVGQGGHGYTFGSGTRLTVV.

This clone occurred a few times. V gene TRBV2 combines with J gene TRBJ2-3; 7 bases map to TRBD1. The germline CDR1 and CDR2 sequences are SNHLY and FYNNEI. This CDR3 contains 16 residues. Trimming cost V 6 bases and J 0 bases; bases outside gene matches: 9. The DNA of the CDR3 is TGTGCCAGCAGGGGGGACAGACTGATCAGCACAGATACGCAGTATTTT. Translation gives CASRGDRLISTDTQYF.

The V gene is TRBV6-5, the J gene TRBJ1-2; D is uncertain. This CDR3 comprises 13 residues. Germline CDR1 is MNHEY and CDR2 is SVGAGI. Trimming stripped 0 bases from V and 4 bases from J, with 6 bases between. CDR3 nucleotide sequence: TGTGCCAGCAGTTACTCTCTTGGCTATGGCTACACCTTC. Translation gives CASSYSLGYGYTF.

This clone is a singleton in its sample. The CDR3 loop is CASSLATSGKGGNTGELFF. The CDR3 nucleotides are TGTGCCAGCAGCTTAGCGACTAGCGGGAAGGGGGGGAACACCGGGGAGCTGTTTTTT. V and J are TRBV7-6 and TRBJ2-2, with TRBD2 matching 11 bases. CDR1 and CDR2 from the germline V gene are SGHVS and FNYEAQ. The CDR3 spans 19 residues. V shed 0 bases, J shed 1 base, and the junction held 7 bases outside the gene matches.

This rearrangement joins TRBV27 to TRBJ2-1, with 11 bases that match TRBD2. Germline CDR1 MNHEY, CDR2 SMNVEV (reference sequence). This CDR3 is 13 amino acids long. CDR3 sequence reads: CEIAGGPNNEQFF. In DNA form, the CDR3 reads TGTGAGATAGCGGGAGGGCCTAACAATGAGCAGTTCTTC.

The CDR3, as DNA: TGTGCCAGCAGCGGAAGCGGGGGGGAGACCCAGTACTTC. It codes for CASSGSGGETQYF. V gene TRBV7-8 combines with J gene TRBJ2-5; 9 nucleotides agree with TRBD2. Per germline, CDR1 SGHVS and CDR2 FQNEAQ. With 5 bases clipped from V and 5 bases from J, the junction kept 3 bases outside the gene matches. The CDR3 runs to 13 residues.